These 27 T cell receptor beta chains originate from one sample sequenced in a study of shared clonotypes between healthy human individuals. Profiled with immunoSEQ multiplex PCR; TCRdb holds only in-frame clones, not every one. The sample holds approximately 1.4 million clones; roughly 98% are singletons and the top ten take 0.4% to 0.55%. Input material: naive CD4+ T cells sorted from blood. Specified subset: CD45RA+ positively selected. The receptors here all came from a man aged 25-45 years in good health.

As regards this clone: Other DNA sequences in this sample translate to the same CDR3. CDR3 coding DNA: TGCAGCGTAGGCCGGGACAGGGCCTACGAGCAGTACTTC. Encoded protein: CSVGRDRAYEQYF. The chain couples TRBV29-1 to TRBJ2-7, with TRBD1 matching over 9 bases. Looked up from germline, CDR1 is SQVTM and CDR2 is ANQGSEA. CDR3 size: 13 residues. After removal of 6 bases from V and 2 bases from J, the junction contained 5 bases not matched to a gene.

This CDR3 is CASSPIFPREQYF. The CDR3 DNA reads TGTGCCAGCAGCCCGATATTTCCGCGGGAGCAGTACTTC. The V gene is TRBV27, the J gene TRBJ2-7; D remains unclear. The V gene lost 6 bases and the J gene lost 7 bases, with 16 bases spanning the gap. This CDR3 has 13 amino acids. CDR1 MNHEY and CDR2 SMNVEV come from the germline V gene (reference sequence).

This chain uses TRBV2 with TRBJ2-7, with unresolved D. This CDR3 spans 13 amino acids. Per germline, CDR1 SNHLY and CDR2 FYNNEI. V lost 3 bases to trimming and J lost 2 bases, with 8 bases between them. CDR3 in DNA: TGTGCCAGCAGTGACCGCCCACCCTACGAGCAGTACTTC. Its protein product is CASSDRPPYEQYF.

J is TRBJ2-7 and V is TRBV28; D may be TRBD2 (5 bases). The V end was cut by 1 base, the J end by 13 bases, with 14 bases between. The CDR3 contains 12 residues. CDR1 is MDHEN and CDR2 is SYDVKM in the germline V gene. DNA for the CDR3: TGTGCCAGCAGTTTATCCGGTAGGGAGTTATACTTC. Encoded protein: CASSLSGRELYF.

The genes are TRBV18 and TRBJ2-7; D is perhaps TRBD1 (6 bases). Trimming pared 3 bases from V and 2 bases from J, leaving 23 bases between. This CDR3 comprises 18 residues. Germline V gene sequence: CDR1 KGHSH, CDR2 LQKENI. This CDR3 reads CASSPVQGVGAGTYEQYF. In DNA, the CDR3 is TGTGCCAGCTCACCCGTTCAGGGAGTGGGGGCCGGAACCTACGAGCAGTACTTC.

The V call is TRBV10-3, the J call TRBJ1-2; D is unclear. The length of the CDR3 is 13 residues. V dropped 8 bases and J dropped 4 bases, with 14 bases sitting between them. Germline loops: CDR1 ENHRY, CDR2 SYGVKD. CDR3 bases: TGTGCCATCTTTAGGGTCGGCGCCTATGGCTACACCTTC. Protein: CAIFRVGAYGYTF.

Written as DNA, the CDR3 is TGCGCCAGCAGCAGACGAAGGAACGCGGGGATTAATGAAAAACTGTTTTTT. Amino acids: CASSRRRNAGINEKLFF. The chain uses TRBV5-1 and TRBJ1-4, with no clear D. Germline V gives CDR1 SGHRS, CDR2 YFSETQ. Trimming removed 4 bases at V and 4 bases at J, with 20 bases between. The CDR3 contains 17 residues. Filled out from reference TRBV5-1 and TRBJ1-4, the complete variable domain reads KAGVTQTPRYLIKTRGQQVTLSCSPISGHRSVSWYQQTPGQGLQFLFEYFSETQRNKGNFPGRFSGRQFSNSRSEMNVSTLELGDSALYLCASSRRRNAGINEKLFFGSGTQLSVL.

In the case of this clone: The sample carries other DNA sequences with the same CDR3. This CDR3 reads CASSRGNEQFF. The CDR3 DNA reads as TGTGCCAGCAGTAGGGGGAATGAGCAGTTCTTC. This chain uses TRBV6-1 with TRBJ2-1; perhaps TRBD1 as D (6 bases). Germline V gives CDR1 MNHNS, CDR2 SASEGT. Trimming cost V 5 bases and J 7 bases, with 6 bases left between them. The CDR3 has 11 residues.

The chain combines TRBV28 with TRBJ1-5; D is undetermined. Trimming cost V 10 bases and J 6 bases, with 7 bases left between them. Germline CDR1 reads MDHEN; CDR2 reads SYDVKM. The CDR3 extends over 10 amino acids. Here the CDR3 reads CATGGQPQHF. The CDR3 DNA sequence: TGTGCCACCGGAGGTCAGCCCCAGCATTTT.

This chain joins TRBV4-1 and TRBJ2-7; 7 bases agree with TRBD2. The ends lost 3 bases at V and 3 bases at J; junction bases unmatched: 8. Germline V gives CDR1 MGHRA, CDR2 YSYEKL. The length of the CDR3 is 15 residues. CDR3 bases: TGCGCCAGCAGCCAGAAGACTAGCCAGATCTACGAGCAGTACTTC. Its protein product is CASSQKTSQIYEQYF.

This chain joins TRBV10-3 and TRBJ2-1; D is perhaps TRBD2 (6 bases). Germline CDR1 ENHRY, CDR2 SYGVKD. The CDR3 consists of 17 residues. The V and J ends lost 4 bases and 0 bases respectively, with 16 bases between them. This CDR3 reads CAISAFGTQSSYNEQFF. The CDR3 DNA is TGTGCCATCAGTGCCTTCGGGACTCAGAGCTCCTACAATGAGCAGTTCTTC.

The chain couples TRBV4-3 to TRBJ2-3; 9 positions match TRBD1. Germline V gene sequence: CDR1 LGHNA, CDR2 YSLEER. J lost 4 bases, V lost 3 bases, and 5 bases had no gene match. The CDR3 contains 15 residues. In DNA, the CDR3 is TGCGCCAGCAGCCAGTTTACAGGGGGCGCAGATACGCAGTATTTT. Its translation is CASSQFTGGADTQYF.

V and J are TRBV18 and TRBJ1-1; TRBD1 matches at 7 bases. The germline V gene has CDR1 KGHSH and CDR2 LQKENI. V lost 3 bases, J lost 1 base, and 8 bases stayed unmatched. The CDR3 consists of 16 residues. This chain's CDR3 is CASSPISGQKNTEAFF. CDR3 sequence (DNA): TGTGCCAGCTCACCCATCTCGGGACAGAAGAACACTGAAGCTTTCTTT.

The V call is TRBV5-1, the J call TRBJ2-3; D is uncertain. Germline loops: CDR1 SGHRS, CDR2 YFSETQ. The CDR3 is made up of 15 amino acids. Trimming cost V 1 base and J 2 bases, with 11 bases left between them. Written as DNA, the CDR3 is TGCGCCAGCAGCTTGCTGCCGGATTCCACAGATACGCAGTATTTT. It translates to CASSLLPDSTDTQYF.

The gene calls are TRBV6-1 and TRBJ2-7, with D perhaps matching TRBD2 (6 bases). CDR3 length: 16 residues. Germline loops: CDR1 MNHNS, CDR2 SASEGT. V lost 1 base and J lost 2, with 15 bases in between. The CDR3 loop reads CASSEEGGIWAYEQYF. The CDR3 DNA sequence: TGTGCCAGCAGTGAAGAAGGCGGGATTTGGGCCTACGAGCAGTACTTC.

In nucleotides, the CDR3 is TGTGCCAGCAGCTTAGGCCTAGCGGGAGTGTTGGAGACCCAGTACTTC. It codes for CASSLGLAGVLETQYF. The genes are TRBV7-3 and TRBJ2-5, with 10 bases lining up with TRBD2. The CDR3 is 16 residues long. V lost 2 bases and J lost 5; bases outside the gene matches: 8. CDR1 SGHTA and CDR2 FQGTGA come from the germline V gene.

The chain uses TRBV25-1 and TRBJ2-3; no clear D gene. V lost 4 bases and J 5 bases, leaving 10 bases between the germline ends. Germline V gene data show CDR1 as MGHDK and CDR2 as SYGVNS. The CDR3 runs 13 residues. The CDR3 sequence: CASSASGKDTQYF. CDR3 sequence (DNA): TGTGCCAGCAGTGCTTCGGGTAAAGATACGCAGTATTTT.

The chain joins TRBV29-1 to TRBJ1-1; TRBD1 might be the D (5 bases). From germline, CDR1 is SQVTM and CDR2 ANQGSEA. V was cut by 4 bases and J by 4 bases, with 10 bases left in between. This CDR3 region has 12 residues. CDR3 sequence: CSVVIGGTEAFF. In DNA form, the CDR3 reads TGCAGCGTTGTGATCGGGGGCACTGAAGCTTTCTTT.

The chain is built from TRBV5-1 and TRBJ2-5; no clear D gene. This CDR3 region has 13 residues. The germline V gene has CDR1 SGHRS and CDR2 YFSETQ. Trimming pared 4 bases from V and 5 bases from J, leaving 12 bases between. CDR3 residues: CASSRQNGETQYF. In nucleotides, the CDR3 is TGCGCCAGCAGCAGACAAAATGGGGAGACCCAGTACTTC.

The rearrangement links TRBV27 to TRBJ1-5; a weak D match, TRBD1 (5 bases). The V end was cut by 4 bases, the J end by 4 bases, with 17 bases between. This CDR3 spans 16 amino acids. Germline V gene sequence: CDR1 MNHEY, CDR2 SMNVEV (reference sequence). The CDR3: CASSSRRDARNQPQHF. CDR3 DNA: TGTGCCAGCAGTTCCCGCCGGGACGCAAGAAATCAGCCCCAGCATTTT.

This chain connects TRBV14 to TRBJ2-1; D is unresolved. Germline CDR1 SGHDN, CDR2 FVKESK. V gave up 0 bases and J gave up 4 bases, with 16 bases separating them. The CDR3 sequence is 17 residues long. The CDR3 loop is CASSQESRPRFYNEQFF. The CDR3, as DNA: TGTGCCAGCAGCCAAGAGTCAAGGCCTAGGTTTTACAATGAGCAGTTCTTC.

The CDR3 reads CASSLGLQSGTSIGTQYF. The DNA for the CDR3 is TGTGCCAGCAGCTTAGGTTTACAGTCTGGGACTAGCATTGGGACCCAGTACTTC. The chain has TRBV7-2 and TRBJ2-5, with 9 bases fitting TRBD2. The CDR3 extends over 18 amino acids. V lost 1 base, J lost 7 bases, and 16 bases stayed unmatched. CDR1 SGHTA and CDR2 FQGNSA come from the germline V gene.

The V call is TRBV10-3, the J call TRBJ2-1, with a tentative D call TRBD2 (6 bases). V was cut by 10 bases and J by 3 bases, with 16 bases left in between. CDR3 size: 14 residues. The germline V gene has CDR1 ENHRY and CDR2 SYGVKD. CDR3 DNA sequence: TGTGCCACCTCAAGGGGAGCGGGCTACAATGAGCAGTTCTTC. Residues: CATSRGAGYNEQFF.

The CDR3 sequence: CASSQGGVGYGYTF. The CDR3 nucleotides read TGCGCCAGCAGCCAAGGGGGGGTCGGCTATGGCTACACCTTC. V and J are TRBV4-1 and TRBJ1-2, with D perhaps matching TRBD1 (5 bases). The CDR3 is 14 residues long. CDR1 and CDR2 (germline): MGHRA, YSYEKL. Trimming stripped 1 base from V and 4 bases from J, with 10 bases between.

A few counts support this clone. The gene calls are TRBV10-2 and TRBJ2-6; D may be TRBD2 (5 bases). V shed 7 bases and J shed 0 bases, with 16 bases lying between them. Germline values: CDR1 WSHSY, CDR2 SAAADI. The CDR3 runs 17 residues. The CDR3: CASTNGMGSSGANVLTF. In nucleotides, the CDR3 is TGCGCCAGCACTAACGGGATGGGGAGCTCTGGGGCCAACGTCCTGACTTTC.

The V call is TRBV5-4, the J call TRBJ2-7; 8 nucleotides line up with TRBD2. The germline V gene encodes CDR1 SGHNT and CDR2 YYREEE (reference sequence). The junction had 8 bases not matched to a gene; V was cut back by 4 bases and J by 5 bases. The CDR3 extends over 14 amino acids. CDR3 bases: TGTGCCAGCAGCCTGGGACTAGTAGGCGACGAGCAGTACTTC. Translation: CASSLGLVGDEQYF.

The chain recombines TRBV2 with TRBJ2-7, with unresolved D. The CDR3 is 14 residues long. The V and J ends lost 2 bases and 2 bases respectively, with 10 bases between them. CDR1 is SNHLY and CDR2 is FYNNEI in the germline V gene. The CDR3 sequence is CASSELQETYEQYF. The CDR3, as DNA: TGTGCCAGCAGTGAACTTCAGGAGACCTACGAGCAGTACTTC.